Listed below are T cell receptor beta chains from one sample, sequenced in a study of blood T cell repertoires in COVID-19. Produced via immunoSEQ multiplex PCR; TCRdb's table is partial and in-frame only. The sample carries tens of thousands of clones, over 80% recorded once. The sequencing input was peripheral blood. The receptors stem from a man aged 45-60 years with active COVID-19. Each CDR3 is given with its conserved first and last residue. D genes are given only for firm matches. Clone size is given for some rows only: seen once, a few or many times, or a class if the clone is expanded.

NA	NA	TRBV11-1	TRBJ2-1	TGTGCCAGCAGCTGGCGGGTGATAACAAATGAGCAGTTCTTC	CASSWRVITNEQFF
TRBD1	NA	TRBV27	TRBJ1-2	TGTGCCAGCAGTTTATTGATAGGGGGCGGACCATCCCCCAACTATGGCTACACCTTC	CASSLLIGGGPSPNYGYTF
NA	few	TRBV2	TRBJ2-2	TGTGCCAGCAGTACTAGTCCTGCACGAACCGGGGAGCTGTTTTTT	CASSTSPARTGELFF
NA	NA	TRBV7-8	TRBJ1-5	TGTGCCAGCAGCTACGGGGGTCGTCAGCCCCAGCATTTT	CASSYGGRQPQHF
TRBD1	NA	TRBV27	TRBJ2-6	TGTGCCAGCAGTTTAAATCCGGGACAGGGGGCGGGGGCCAACGTCCTGACTTTC	CASSLNPGQGAGANVLTF
TRBD2	NA	TRBV18	TRBJ2-7	TGTGCCACCGCGGGGGGATTAACCCCCTACGAGCAGTACTTC	CATAGGLTPYEQYF
NA	NA	TRBV3-1/TRBV3-2	TRBJ1-5	TGTGCCAGCAGCCAAGCGGCAGGCCAGCCCCAGCATTTT	CASSQAAGQPQHF
TRBD1	NA	TRBV4-3	TRBJ2-6	TGCGCCAGCAGCCAATGGGACAGGGGTGTCCCTGGGGCCAACGTCCTGACTTTC	CASSQWDRGVPGANVLTF
NA	NA	TRBV6-2/TRBV6-3	TRBJ1-4	TGTGCCAGCAGTCACCGGAGGGCCGAGGATGAAAAACTGTTTTTT	CASSHRRAEDEKLFF
NA	NA	TRBV6-2/TRBV6-3	TRBJ2-7	TGTGCCAGCAGTGGGGCAGCGAGCTCCTACGAGCAGTACTTC	CASSGAASSYEQYF
NA	once	TRBV7-2	TRBJ2-5	TGTGCCAGCAGATCTACTTTGGAGACCCAGTACTTC	CASRSTLETQYF
NA	once	TRBV6-6	TRBJ2-7	TGTGCCAGCACCTCCTTACCGGGATCTCGAACCTACGAGCAGTACTTC	CASTSLPGSRTYEQYF
NA	NA	TRBV5-6	TRBJ1-3	TGTGCCAGCAGCTTGTCGGTGCTCTCTGGAAACACCATATATTTT	CASSLSVLSGNTIYF
NA	NA	TRBV19	TRBJ1-2	TGTGCCAGTAGTACCGGCGTGGGTGGGCTTAGAGGCTACACCTTC	CASSTGVGGLRGYTF
TRBD1	few	TRBV27	TRBJ1-5	TGTGCCAGCAGTGAGGGACAGGGGAGGCAGCCCCAGCATTTT	CASSEGQGRQPQHF
NA	NA	TRBV15	TRBJ2-1	TGTGCCACCAGCATAGGCCGAGGGCGTGAGCAGTTCTTC	CATSIGRGREQFF
NA	NA	TRBV6-2/TRBV6-3	TRBJ1-1	TGTGCCAGCAGTTACGGAGGTTCGGACCTTGAAGCTTTCTTT	CASSYGGSDLEAFF
TRBD2	NA	TRBV3-1/TRBV3-2	TRBJ2-7	TGTGCCAGCAGCCAGGTGCTCAGCGGGAGGGGCTACGAGCAGTACTTC	CASSQVLSGRGYEQYF
NA	NA	TRBV2	TRBJ1-5	TGTGCCAGGCGGGTTGGTAGCAATCAGCCCCAGCATTTT	CARRVGSNQPQHF
NA	few	TRBV28	TRBJ1-3	TGTGCCAGCAGTTTAAAAAGCTGGGGCCTCCTAAATGGAAACACCATATATTTT	CASSLKSWGLLNGNTIYF
NA	few	TRBV30	TRBJ1-3	TGTGCCTGGAGTGTACTATCGCGCAACACCATATATTTT	CAWSVLSRNTIYF
NA	few	TRBV4-3	TRBJ2-1	TGCGCCAGCAGCCAAGAAAGGAGGAGTGAGCAGTTCTTC	CASSQERRSEQFF
NA	NA	TRBV11-3	TRBJ2-1	TGTGCCAGCAGCTTAGGTCGTAGGAGCGAGCAGTTCTTC	CASSLGRRSEQFF
TRBD2	many	TRBV7-3	TRBJ2-2	TGTGCCAGCAGCTTGGCAGGCCCGCGGACTAGCGGGAACACCGGGGAGCTGTTTTTT	CASSLAGPRTSGNTGELFF
NA	NA	TRBV7-2	TRBJ1-6	TGTGCCAGCAGCTTGCTAGGCGGGGCGGCACCCCTCCACTTT	CASSLLGGAAPLHF
TRBD2	few	TRBV5-1	TRBJ2-1	TGCGCCAGCTGGCCTAGCGGGGCATCCTACAATGAGCAGTTCTTC	CASWPSGASYNEQFF
NA	once	TRBV5-6	TRBJ1-2	TGTGCCAGCAGCCTCCCTGGGGCGGACTATGGCTACACCTTC	CASSLPGADYGYTF
NA	NA	TRBV28	TRBJ2-1	TGTGCCAGCAGCCCTATAACTAATGAGCAGTTCTTC	CASSPITNEQFF
TRBD1	NA	TRBV7-2	TRBJ2-1	TGTGCCAGCAGCTCGCAGGACAGGGCGAATGAGCAGTTCTTC	CASSSQDRANEQFF